These 24 T cell receptor beta chains came from one sample sequenced in a study of blood T cell repertoires in COVID-19 (dated by TCRdb to 2020 to 2022). The method was the immunoSEQ multiplex PCR assay. In TCRdb, the immuneACCESS table is reduced to in-frame sequences with V and J assigned. These tables do not hold every clone; where another copy was compared, an unresolved V gene accounts for under half, and the others remain unexplained. The sample yields around 250,000 clones; 88% were counted once. The ten largest clones add up to approximately 0.7% of the sample. Source material: peripheral blood. All receptors derive from a human donor in a cohort sampled during active COVID-19.

This rearrangement joins TRBV18 to TRBJ1-3; tentative D call: TRBD1 (5 bases). The CDR3 covers 15 residues. CDR1 is KGHSH, CDR2 LQKENI, per germline. V was pared by 3 bases and J by 2 bases, with 11 bases between. Written as DNA, the CDR3 is TGTGCCAGCTCACCGAGACAGTCTCCTGGAAACACCATATATTTT. Amino acids: CASSPRQSPGNTIYF.

The chain couples TRBV28 to TRBJ2-1, with 11 positions matching TRBD2. Germline trimming cut 3 bases from V and 6 bases from J; bases unmatched to any gene: 1. This CDR3 has 14 residues. Germline CDR1 reads MDHEN; CDR2 reads SYDVKM. The CDR3 bases are TGTGCCAGCAGTTTCGGACTAGCGGGCAATGAGCAGTTCTTC. This gives the protein CASSFGLAGNEQFF.

J is TRBJ1-4 and V is TRBV28, with a weak D call TRBD1 (6 bases). CDR1 and CDR2 from the germline V gene are MDHEN and SYDVKM. The CDR3 loop spans 13 amino acids. Between the trimmed V and J ends, which lost 8 bases and 7 bases, there was a span of 14 bases. The CDR3 loop is CASLTQGTEKLFF. CDR3 in DNA: TGTGCCAGCTTGACACAGGGCACTGAAAAACTGTTTTTT.

The rearrangement uses TRBV19 and TRBJ2-7; TRBD1 might be the D (5 bases). CDR1 and CDR2 (germline): LNHDA, SQIVND (reference sequence). The CDR3 has 13 amino acids. Trimming stripped 3 bases from V and 2 bases from J, with 8 bases between. The chain's CDR3 is CASSMDTTYEQYF. CDR3 nucleotides: TGTGCCAGTAGTATGGACACAACCTACGAGCAGTACTTC.

This chain links TRBV3-1 (or the pseudogene TRBV3-2) with TRBJ2-7; TRBD1 agrees at 7 bases. The CDR3 has 15 amino acids. Germline CDR1 and CDR2: LGHDT and YNNKEL (reference sequence). Unmatched junction bases numbered 8, after V lost 3 bases and J lost 3 bases. CDR3 sequence reads: CASSQSDRSHYEQYF. The CDR3 nucleotides read TGTGCCAGCAGCCAGTCGGACAGGTCACACTACGAGCAGTACTTC.

The chain has TRBV5-6 and TRBJ2-7, with D hard to call. Looked up from germline, CDR1 is SGHDT and CDR2 is YYEEEE. This CDR3 is built from 13 residues. V was pared by 1 base and J by 2 bases, with 7 bases between. The CDR3 region has the DNA TGTGCCAGCAGCTTGCTACGAACCTACGAGCAGTACTTC. Its protein is CASSLLRTYEQYF.

This clone was found a few times. This chain connects TRBV19 to TRBJ1-6; the D is unclear. V lost 7 bases and J 0 bases, leaving 10 bases between the germline ends. CDR3 length: 15 residues. Germline CDR1 and CDR2: LNHDA and SQIVND (reference sequence). The CDR3 spells CASMVASSYNSPLHF. CDR3 nucleotides: TGTGCCAGTATGGTTGCCAGCTCCTATAATTCACCCCTCCACTTT.

This chain connects TRBV5-4 to TRBJ2-7, with 8 bases fitting TRBD1. The V gene's germline CDR1 is SGHNT and CDR2 YYREEE (reference sequence). The V gene end was trimmed by 4 bases and the J gene end by 3 bases; junction bases not matched to a gene: 0. The CDR3 consists of 12 residues. CDR3 sequence reads: CASSGTGYEQYF. The DNA for the CDR3 is TGTGCCAGCAGCGGGACAGGCTACGAGCAGTACTTC.

V and J are TRBV7-2 and TRBJ2-7; D unresolved. Per the germline V gene, CDR1 is SGHTA and CDR2 is FQGNSA. V lost 5 bases to trimming and J lost 5 bases, with 13 bases between them. The CDR3 extends over 13 amino acids. The CDR3 nucleotides read TGTGCCAGCAGCCCCGGAGTCGTGAACGAGCAGTACTTC. Translating it yields CASSPGVVNEQYF. Complete variable domain (other parts from reference TRBV7-2 and TRBJ2-7): GAGVSQSPSNKVTEKGKDVELRCDPISGHTALYWYRQSLGQGLEFLIYFQGNSAPDKSGLPSDRFSAERTGGSVSTLTIQRTQQEDSAVYLCASSPGVVNEQYFGPGTRLTVT.

This chain uses TRBV6-5 with TRBJ1-5; the D gene is possibly TRBD1 (6 bases). Germline values: CDR1 MNHEY, CDR2 SVGAGI. V was cut by 5 bases and J by 3 bases, with 11 bases left in between. CDR3 length: 14 amino acids. CDR3 loop: CASSPTGFNQPQHF. The CDR3 nucleotides are TGTGCCAGCAGTCCAACAGGGTTCAATCAGCCCCAGCATTTT.

This chain connects TRBV7-2 to TRBJ1-2, with D hard to call. CDR3 length: 15 amino acids. V was shortened by 0 bases and J by 4 bases, with 12 bases between the two germline ends. The germline gives CDR1 SGHTA, CDR2 FQGNSA. Here the CDR3 reads CASSLALTVIYGYTF. The CDR3 DNA is TGTGCCAGCAGCTTAGCGTTAACAGTGATCTATGGCTACACCTTC.

The chain uses TRBV27 and TRBJ1-5; maybe TRBD1 (5 bases). The V end lost 8 bases, the J end lost 2 bases, and 13 bases lay between the germline ends. Germline CDR1 is MNHEY and CDR2 is SMNVEV (reference sequence). The CDR3 runs 14 residues. Here the CDR3 reads CASGFREGNQPQHF. DNA of the CDR3: TGTGCCAGCGGATTCAGGGAAGGCAATCAGCCCCAGCATTTT.

The J gene is TRBJ1-2, the V gene TRBV27, with 9 bases lining up with TRBD1. After removal of 4 bases from V and 8 bases from J, the junction contained 11 bases not matched to a gene. Germline V gene sequence: CDR1 MNHEY, CDR2 SMNVEV (reference sequence). There are 15 residues in the CDR3. CDR3 amino acids: CASSSLLRDRVGYTF. For the CDR3, the DNA is TGTGCCAGCAGTTCTCTTCTCCGGGACAGGGTAGGCTACACCTTC.

The V gene is TRBV4-3, the J gene TRBJ2-5; D not certain. The V and J ends lost 0 bases and 5 bases respectively, with 7 bases between them. The CDR3 is 13 amino acids. Germline lookup yields CDR1 LGHNA and CDR2 YSLEER. In nucleotides, the CDR3 is TGCGCCAGCAGCCAAGAATTCGGGGAGACCCAGTACTTC. The encoded protein is CASSQEFGETQYF.

The rearrangement links TRBV4-2 to TRBJ2-2, with 7 bases that match TRBD1. The length of the CDR3 is 16 residues. Trimming took 0 bases from V and 5 from J; bases not matched to a gene: 6. Germline CDR1 reads LGHNA; CDR2 reads YNFKEQ. CDR3 residues: CASSQDGDRRTGELFF. As DNA, the CDR3 is TGTGCCAGCAGCCAAGATGGGGACAGAAGGACCGGGGAGCTGTTTTTT.

The CDR3 sequence is CASSYSAESYEQYF. As DNA, the CDR3 is TGTGCCAGCAGTTACTCGGCTGAAAGTTACGAGCAGTACTTC. V gene TRBV6-5 combines with J gene TRBJ2-7; no firm D call. In germline, CDR1 is MNHEY, CDR2 SVGAGI. V was clipped by 0 bases and J by 4 bases, with 10 bases between them. The CDR3 contains 14 residues.

This clone was seen a handful of times. This chain uses TRBV19 with TRBJ1-3; D gene ambiguous. Per the germline V gene, CDR1 is LNHDA and CDR2 is SQIVND (reference sequence). The CDR3 has 13 amino acids. V was shortened by 1 base and J by 4 bases, with 5 bases between the two germline ends. The DNA of the CDR3 is TGTGCCAGTAGTATAGGGCCCGGAAACACCATATATTTT. Its protein is CASSIGPGNTIYF.

The chain recombines TRBV5-1 with TRBJ2-3; possibly TRBD1 for D (6 bases). Germline V CDR1 and CDR2: SGHRS, YFSETQ. CDR3 length equals 16 residues. The V and J ends lost 1 base and 0 bases respectively, with 12 bases between them. CDR3 amino acids: CASSLKVGQSTDTQYF. The CDR3 nucleotides read TGCGCCAGCAGCTTGAAAGTGGGACAAAGCACAGATACGCAGTATTTT. The variable domain in full, completed from reference TRBV5-1 and TRBJ2-3, reads KAGVTQTPRYLIKTRGQQVTLSCSPISGHRSVSWYQQTPGQGLQFLFEYFSETQRNKGNFPGRFSGRQFSNSRSEMNVSTLELGDSALYLCASSLKVGQSTDTQYFGPGTRLTVL.

The chain links TRBV19 to TRBJ1-1, with D uncertain. There are 14 residues in the CDR3. The V gene's germline CDR1 is LNHDA and CDR2 SQIVND (reference sequence). Trimming cost V 8 bases and J 4 bases, with 17 bases left between them. CDR3: CASGSRGRGTEAFF. CDR3 DNA: TGTGCCAGTGGTTCCCGCGGGCGAGGCACTGAAGCTTTCTTT.

To note about this clone: One end of the junction varies from germline; a read error may be responsible. The chain uses TRBV7-7 and TRBJ2-2, with 10 bases matching TRBD2. CDR1 SSHAT and CDR2 FNYEAQ come from the germline V gene (reference sequence). CDR3 length equals 16 residues. The CDR3 loop reads CASSLAGGRNTGELFF. The CDR3 nucleotides are TGTGCTAGCAGCTTAGCGGGAGGACGGAACACCGGGGAGCTGTTTTTT.

The table lists this clone with a count of one. The J gene is TRBJ1-1, the V gene TRBV7-9; TRBD1 agrees at 7 bases. Trimming cost V 8 bases and J 1 base; bases outside gene matches: 10. CDR1 and CDR2 (germline): SEHNR, FQNEAQ (reference sequence). CDR3 size: 15 residues. The CDR3 loop is CASGGTVGWNTEAFF. CDR3 in DNA: TGTGCCAGCGGAGGGACAGTGGGATGGAACACTGAAGCTTTCTTT.

V usage is TRBV15 and J usage is TRBJ1-4; D not resolved. Germline lookup yields CDR1 LNHNV and CDR2 YYDKDF (reference sequence). The CDR3 spans 15 residues. Trimming removed 0 bases from V and 0 bases from J, with 5 bases in between. CDR3 protein: CATSRDPATNEKLFF. CDR3 coding DNA: TGTGCCACCAGCAGAGATCCCGCAACTAATGAAAAACTGTTTTTT.

This chain links TRBV7-2 with TRBJ2-6; maybe TRBD1 (6 bases). V lost 4 bases and J lost 1, with 20 bases in between. The CDR3 has 19 residues. From germline, CDR1 is SGHTA and CDR2 FQGNSA. This CDR3 is CASSSREQGIISGANVLTF. The CDR3 DNA follows: TGTGCCAGCAGCTCACGCGAACAGGGAATTATATCTGGGGCCAACGTCCTGACTTTC.

This chain links TRBV2 with TRBJ1-1; tentative D call: TRBD1 (6 bases). The V and J ends lost 5 bases and 6 bases respectively, with 16 bases between them. The CDR3 runs 14 residues. CDR1 is SNHLY, CDR2 FYNNEI, per germline. In DNA form, the CDR3 reads TGTGCCAGCAGTCAGACGGGACACCTCCCTGAAGCTTTCTTT. Translating gives CASSQTGHLPEAFF.